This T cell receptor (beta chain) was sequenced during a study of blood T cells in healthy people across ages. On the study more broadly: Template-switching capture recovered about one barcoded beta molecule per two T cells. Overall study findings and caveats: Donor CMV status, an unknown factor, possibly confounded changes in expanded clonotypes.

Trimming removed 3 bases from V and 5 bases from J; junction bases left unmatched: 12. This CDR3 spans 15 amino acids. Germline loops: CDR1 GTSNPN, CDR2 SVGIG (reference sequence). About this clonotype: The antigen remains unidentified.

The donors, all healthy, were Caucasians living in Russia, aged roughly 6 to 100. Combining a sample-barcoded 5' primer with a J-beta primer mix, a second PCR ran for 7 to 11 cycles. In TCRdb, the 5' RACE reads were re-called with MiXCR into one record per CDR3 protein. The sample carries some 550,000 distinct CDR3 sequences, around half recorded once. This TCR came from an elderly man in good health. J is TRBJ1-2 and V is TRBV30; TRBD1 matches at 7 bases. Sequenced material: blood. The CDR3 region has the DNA TGTGCCTGGAGCCAGGCAGGGAGGGGGCAATATGGCTACACCTTC. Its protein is CAWSQAGRGQYGYTF.